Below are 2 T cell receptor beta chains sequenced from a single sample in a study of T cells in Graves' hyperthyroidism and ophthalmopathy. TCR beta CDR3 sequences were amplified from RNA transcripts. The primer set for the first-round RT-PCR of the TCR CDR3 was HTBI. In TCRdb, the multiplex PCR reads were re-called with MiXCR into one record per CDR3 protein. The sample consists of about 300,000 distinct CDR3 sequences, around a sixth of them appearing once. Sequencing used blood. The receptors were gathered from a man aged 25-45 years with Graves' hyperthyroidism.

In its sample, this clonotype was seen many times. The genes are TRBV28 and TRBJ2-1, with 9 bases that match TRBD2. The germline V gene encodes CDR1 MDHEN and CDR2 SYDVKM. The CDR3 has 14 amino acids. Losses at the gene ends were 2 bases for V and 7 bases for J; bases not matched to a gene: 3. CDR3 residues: CASSLRREGNEQFF. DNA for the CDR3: TGTGCCAGCAGTTTACGGCGGGAGGGGAATGAGCAGTTCTTC.

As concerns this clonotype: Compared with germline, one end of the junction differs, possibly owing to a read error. The CDR3 here is CASMGGRASGRSGLREQHF. CDR3 DNA: TGTGCCAGCATGGGTGGTCGGGCTAGCGGGAGGTCAGGGTTACGCGAGCAGCACTTC. The chain uses TRBV25-1 and TRBJ2-7, with 11 bases lining up with TRBD2. The CDR3 is 19 amino acids. Germline V gives CDR1 MGHDK, CDR2 SYGVNS.